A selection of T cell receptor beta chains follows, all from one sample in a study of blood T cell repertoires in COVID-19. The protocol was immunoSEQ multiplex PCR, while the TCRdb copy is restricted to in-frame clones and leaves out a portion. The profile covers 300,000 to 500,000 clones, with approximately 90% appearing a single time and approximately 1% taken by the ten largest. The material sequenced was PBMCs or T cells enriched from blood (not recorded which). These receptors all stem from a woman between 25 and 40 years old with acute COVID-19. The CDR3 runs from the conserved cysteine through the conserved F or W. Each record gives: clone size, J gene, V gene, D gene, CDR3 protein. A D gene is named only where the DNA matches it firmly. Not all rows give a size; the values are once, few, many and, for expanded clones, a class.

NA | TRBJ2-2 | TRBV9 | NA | CASTPEGGVTGELFF
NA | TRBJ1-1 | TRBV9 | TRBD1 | CASSMEQGARDTEAFF
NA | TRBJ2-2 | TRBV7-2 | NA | CASSLQGVNTGELFF
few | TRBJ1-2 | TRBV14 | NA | CASSPSSYGYTF
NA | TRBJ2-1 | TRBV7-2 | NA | CASSLGTRGLYNEQFF
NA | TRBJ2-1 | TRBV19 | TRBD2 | CASSISLVAGVYNEQFF
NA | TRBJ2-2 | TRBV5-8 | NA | CASSLAAGRTGELFF
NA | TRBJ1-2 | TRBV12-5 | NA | CASGLPLPGLFSKGGYTF
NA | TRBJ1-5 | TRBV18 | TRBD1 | CASSPDRAGVGNQPQHF
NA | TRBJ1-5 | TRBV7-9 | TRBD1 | CASSLGGQGPNQPQHF
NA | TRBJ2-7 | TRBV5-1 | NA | CASSLERTDLNYEQYF
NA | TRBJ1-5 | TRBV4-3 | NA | CASSQGQEHQPQHF
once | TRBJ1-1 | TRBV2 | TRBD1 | CASRDRGRIEAFF
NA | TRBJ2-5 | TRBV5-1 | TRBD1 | CASSSRGRNDQETQYF
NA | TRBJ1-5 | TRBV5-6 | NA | CASSFRGDRFEPQHF
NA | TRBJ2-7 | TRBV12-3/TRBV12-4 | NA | CASSLGSDYEQYF
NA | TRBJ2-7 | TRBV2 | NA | CASRLGEQYF
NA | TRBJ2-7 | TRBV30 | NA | CAWSVRGPRVHEQYF
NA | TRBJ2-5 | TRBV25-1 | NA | CASSPKVGLQETQYF
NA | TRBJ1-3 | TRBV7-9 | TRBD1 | CASSLATGGQRGNTIYF
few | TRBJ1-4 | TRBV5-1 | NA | CASSPTLGGNEKLFF
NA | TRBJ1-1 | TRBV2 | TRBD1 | CASSAGTGGAYGEAFF
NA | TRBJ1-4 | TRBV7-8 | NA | CASSLKTENEKLFF
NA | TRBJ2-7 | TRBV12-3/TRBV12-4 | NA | CASSSRQDYEQYF
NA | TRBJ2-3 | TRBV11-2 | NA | CASSSFLVTDTQYF
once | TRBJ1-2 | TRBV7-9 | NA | CASSFSGRANYGYTF
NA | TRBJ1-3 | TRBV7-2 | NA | CASSSGSLKNSGGNTIYF
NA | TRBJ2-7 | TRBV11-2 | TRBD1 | CASSLQGEYYEQYF
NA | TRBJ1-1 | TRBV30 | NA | CAWNSVNTEAFF
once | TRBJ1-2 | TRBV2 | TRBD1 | CASSISGTGRYGYTF
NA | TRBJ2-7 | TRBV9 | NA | CASSAGTSSSYEQYF
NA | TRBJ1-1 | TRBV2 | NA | CASTEQGLGNAEAFF
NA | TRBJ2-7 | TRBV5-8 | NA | CASSYVGRGWGEQYF
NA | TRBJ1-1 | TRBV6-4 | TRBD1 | CASSAQGGTTEAFF
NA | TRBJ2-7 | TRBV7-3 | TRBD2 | CASSPLGGSSSYEQYF
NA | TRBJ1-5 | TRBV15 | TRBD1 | CATSETGGDYSNQPQHF
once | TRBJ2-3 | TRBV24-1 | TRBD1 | CATSDSIRTGVTDTQYF
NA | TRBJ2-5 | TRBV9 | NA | CASSVGVKGPGETQYF
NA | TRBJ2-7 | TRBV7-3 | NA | CASSSPIYEQYF
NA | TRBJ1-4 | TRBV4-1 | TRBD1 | CASSQRGQAATNEKLFF
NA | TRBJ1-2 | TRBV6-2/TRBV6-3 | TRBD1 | CASSYPDRVGGYTF
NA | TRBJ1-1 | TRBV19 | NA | CASSTTGTEAFF
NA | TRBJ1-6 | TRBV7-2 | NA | CASSSRQNSPLHF
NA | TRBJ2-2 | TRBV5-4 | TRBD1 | CASSPRTGNTGELFF
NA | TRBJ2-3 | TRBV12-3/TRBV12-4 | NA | CASSRSYMDTQYF
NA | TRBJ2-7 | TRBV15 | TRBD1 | CATSREGQGLYEQYF
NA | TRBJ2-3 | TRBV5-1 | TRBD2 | CASRPASGGPTDTQYF
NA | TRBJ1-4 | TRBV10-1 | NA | CASSEFQGRSEKLFF
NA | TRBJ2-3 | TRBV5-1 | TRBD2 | CASSLKVLAGEETQYF
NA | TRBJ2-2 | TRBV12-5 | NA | CASGRDNRADGELFF
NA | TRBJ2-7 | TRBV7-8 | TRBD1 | CASRTGTGSYEQYF
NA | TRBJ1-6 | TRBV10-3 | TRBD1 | CATKQGADSPLHF
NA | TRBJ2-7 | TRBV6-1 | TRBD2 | CASTEREGMGYEQYF
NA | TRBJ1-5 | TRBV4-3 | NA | CASSQDWGTLGNQPQHF
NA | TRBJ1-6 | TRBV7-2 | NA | CASSPWEGTNNSPLHF